Included here is one T cell receptor (beta chain) sequence, with context. Its antigen remains unidentified. Deep-level running was used for the assay. Method: immunoSEQ multiplex PCR; TCRdb's copy keeps in-frame clones and lacks some. In the table there are 1.4 million to 1.5 million clones, around 97% of which are singletons. This entry comes from a study of shared clonotypes between healthy human individuals. The CDR3 consists of 16 residues. Germline assignment: CDR1 MGHRA and CDR2 YSYEKL. Between the trimmed V and J ends, which lost 1 base and 0 bases, there was a span of 12 bases. Overall study results and limits: Only blood was sampled; tissue repertoires likely differ.

Input material: naive CD4+ T cells sorted from blood. Subset denoted: CD45RA+ positively selected. The chain links TRBV4-1 to TRBJ2-5; D gene ambiguous. This clonotype was sampled from a man between 25 and 39 years old in good health. In nucleotides, the CDR3 is TGCGCCAGCAGCCAAGCCCTTAGAGTAGACCAAGAGACCCAGTACTTC. This translates into CASSQALRVDQETQYF.